The following is a TCR beta chain sequence with its context. The data stem from a study of CD8 T cells in Susac syndrome. The authors negatively isolated CD8+ and CD4+ T cells and FACS-enriched TEMRA cells. Germline CDR1 is SGHNT and CDR2 is YENEEA. The CDR3 is 11 amino acids. J lost 7 bases, V lost 8 bases, and 1 base had no gene match. After extraction with the RNeasy kit, 0.5 to 1 ug of the RNA was reverse transcribed using random hexamers. One entry per CDR3 protein results from TCRdb running MiXCR on the immunoSEQ multiplex PCR reads. The profile shows around 170,000 distinct CDR3 sequences, around 94% of them singletons.

The clonotype was recovered from a human donor with Susac syndrome. The chain uses TRBV11-3 and TRBJ2-1; the match to TRBD1 covers 8 bases. The sequenced sample was CD4+ T cells from PBMCs. The CDR3 sequence: CASGQGNEQFF. The CDR3 DNA sequence: TGTGCCAGCGGACAGGGAAATGAGCAGTTCTTC.